The 18 T cell receptor beta chains reported below all come from one sample, sequenced in a study of early T cells in non-severe SARS-CoV-2 infection. TCRdb analysed the 5' RACE reads with MiXCR anew, one entry per CDR3 protein. Among around 76,000 distinct CDR3 sequences listed, around 13% were seen once. Sample: whole blood, taken at baseline. These receptors all stem from an adult who was a healthcare worker with PCR-confirmed SARS-CoV-2 infection or an uninfected control (not recorded which).

This clonotype was picked up many times. This rearrangement joins TRBV7-2 to TRBJ1-1, with TRBD1 as a possible D gene (5 bases). The CDR3 contains 15 residues. The ends were cut back, 0 bases at V and 4 bases at J, with 12 bases in the middle. Per the germline V gene, CDR1 is SGHTA and CDR2 is FQGNSA. DNA of the CDR3: TGTGCCAGCAGCTTAGCCGGGACGGAGGGCACTGAAGCTTTCTTT. Protein: CASSLAGTEGTEAFF.

The V call is TRBV20-1, the J call TRBJ1-2; D possibly corresponds to TRBD1 (6 bases). Germline loops: CDR1 DFQATT, CDR2 SNEGSKA (reference sequence). The CDR3 covers 13 residues. The V end was cut by 6 bases, the J end by 4 bases, with 15 bases between. CDR3 sequence (DNA): TGCAGTGCGGTCACGACAGGAATCTATGGCTACACCTTC. It is translated as CSAVTTGIYGYTF.

Only a few counts were recorded for this clonotype. This chain uses TRBV6-6 with TRBJ2-3; D ambiguous. The CDR3 is made up of 12 amino acids. V was trimmed by 6 bases and J by 1 base, leaving 5 bases between them. Germline V gene data show CDR1 as MNHNY and CDR2 as SVGAGI (reference sequence). This chain's CDR3 is CASSTGTDTQYF. The CDR3 region has the DNA TGTGCCAGCAGCACAGGCACAGATACGCAGTATTTT.

J is TRBJ2-1 and V is TRBV7-6; TRBD1 might be the D (5 bases). Trimming removed 3 bases at V and 7 bases at J, with 13 bases between. Germline V gives CDR1 SGHVS, CDR2 FNYEAQ. CDR3 length: 14 residues. CDR3 nucleotide sequence: TGTGCCAGCAGCTTGTGGGGCCCTAAGAATGAGCAGTTCTTC. Amino acids: CASSLWGPKNEQFF.

This clonotype appeared many times. V gene TRBV12-3 or TRBV12-4 combines with J gene TRBJ2-5; no reliable D call. The length of the CDR3 is 13 residues. Deletions cut 3 bases from V and 0 bases from J, with 5 bases between. CDR3 in DNA: TGTGCCAGCAGTTTTGGCAACCAAGAGACCCAGTACTTC. Translation: CASSFGNQETQYF.

This clonotype was counted many times. This chain links TRBV28 with TRBJ1-2, with TRBD1 matching over 7 bases. This CDR3 spans 14 amino acids. V shed 2 bases, J shed 8 bases, and the junction held 8 bases outside the gene matches. CDR1 is MDHEN and CDR2 is SYDVKM in the germline V gene. Here the CDR3 DNA reads TGTGCCAGCAGTTTAATTGACAGGGTGCGCGGCTACACCTTC. Translated: CASSLIDRVRGYTF.

This clonotype came up a few times. V is TRBV5-1 and J is TRBJ2-1; 10 nucleotides line up with TRBD2. Germline loops: CDR1 SGHRS, CDR2 YFSETQ. The ends lost 4 bases at V and 6 bases at J; junction bases unmatched: 13. The CDR3 extends over 17 amino acids. CDR3 coding DNA: TGCGCCAGCAGCCTCCCCGGGACGCTAGCGGGAGTCAATGAGCAGTTCTTC. Protein product: CASSLPGTLAGVNEQFF. Using reference TRBV5-1 and TRBJ2-1 for the parts outside the CDR3, the full variable domain is KAGVTQTPRYLIKTRGQQVTLSCSPISGHRSVSWYQQTPGQGLQFLFEYFSETQRNKGNFPGRFSGRQFSNSRSEMNVSTLELGDSALYLCASSLPGTLAGVNEQFFGPGTRLTVL.

This clonotype turned up a few times. The genes are TRBV7-9 and TRBJ2-2; D gene unclear. This CDR3 contains 18 residues. Trimming shortened V by 5 bases and J by 0 bases, and 19 bases separated the two germline ends. From germline, CDR1 is SEHNR and CDR2 FQNEAQ (reference sequence). The CDR3 DNA reads as TGTGCCAGCAGCCAACCGTTGGGCGGATTGCCGAACACCGGGGAGCTGTTTTTT. Protein sequence: CASSQPLGGLPNTGELFF.

This clonotype was recorded a few times. The rearrangement joins TRBV2 to TRBJ2-1; 7 nucleotides match TRBD2. CDR3 length equals 15 residues. With 6 bases clipped from V and 5 bases from J, the junction kept 10 bases outside the gene matches. Germline V gene sequence: CDR1 SNHLY, CDR2 FYNNEI. The CDR3 bases are TGTGCCAGCAGCGGACGAGGGAGGGCCGACAATGAGCAGTTCTTC. Translation gives CASSGRGRADNEQFF.

This clonotype was seen a handful of times. V is TRBV20-1 and J is TRBJ2-7, with D tentatively TRBD2 (6 bases). This CDR3 is built from 13 residues. Germline CDR1 reads DFQATT; CDR2 reads SNEGSKA (reference sequence). Between the trimmed V and J ends, which lost 1 base and 2 bases, there was a span of 9 bases. The CDR3 protein is CSARGGAPYEQYF. DNA of the CDR3: TGCAGTGCTAGAGGCGGGGCGCCCTACGAGCAGTACTTC.

This clonotype showed up just a few times. This chain links TRBV7-9 with TRBJ1-1; TRBD1 aligns across 7 bases. The CDR3 length is 13 residues. Germline CDR1 and CDR2: SEHNR and FQNEAQ (reference sequence). Unmatched junction bases numbered 10, after V lost 5 bases and J lost 10 bases. The CDR3 DNA is TGTGCCAGCAGCCAACGCGAGGGGGCGTCAGCTTTCTTT. Protein: CASSQREGASAFF.

Many counts were recorded for this clonotype. CDR3 DNA: TGCAGCGTTGACGGGGATTCTAACTATGGCTACACCTTC. Amino acid sequence: CSVDGDSNYGYTF. The chain has TRBV29-1 and TRBJ1-2, with D uncertain. Germline loops: CDR1 SQVTM, CDR2 ANQGSEA. The V end was cut by 3 bases, the J end by 0 bases, with 8 bases between. The CDR3 runs to 13 residues.

This clonotype was detected only a few times. CDR3 sequence: CASSLYRDRGQDATQYF. DNA of the CDR3: TGTGCCAGCAGCTTATACCGGGACAGGGGGCAAGACGCTACCCAGTACTTC. The genes are TRBV5-6 and TRBJ2-5; TRBD1 aligns across 12 bases. The CDR3 is made up of 17 amino acids. CDR1 and CDR2 from the germline V gene are SGHDT and YYEEEE. Unmatched junction bases numbered 13, after V lost 2 bases and J lost 8 bases.

This clonotype was observed a handful of times. This chain connects TRBV18 to TRBJ2-1; 7 bases are a match to TRBD2. After removal of 2 bases from V and 4 bases from J, the junction contained 5 bases not matched to a gene. There are 15 residues in the CDR3. CDR1 and CDR2 from the germline V gene are KGHSH and LQKENI. The chain's CDR3 is CASSPRTSEYNEQFF. Here the CDR3 DNA reads TGTGCCAGCTCACCAAGAACTAGCGAATACAATGAGCAGTTCTTC.

This clonotype was detected a few times. V usage is TRBV28 and J usage is TRBJ2-3; possible D gene TRBD2, 5 bases. Germline V gene sequence: CDR1 MDHEN, CDR2 SYDVKM. The CDR3 spans 17 residues. The V end lost 5 bases, the J end lost 0 bases, and 18 bases lay between the germline ends. The CDR3 here is CASSPPGSYLSTDTQYF. Written as DNA, the CDR3 is TGTGCCAGCAGTCCCCCGGGATCCTACCTAAGCACAGATACGCAGTATTTT.

This clonotype came up a few times. The rearrangement uses TRBV5-4 and TRBJ2-5, with a tentative D call TRBD1 (6 bases). Between the trimmed V and J ends, which lost 3 bases and 4 bases, there was a span of 10 bases. CDR1 and CDR2 from the germline V gene are SGHNT and YYREEE (reference sequence). The CDR3 runs 13 residues. The CDR3 nucleotides read TGTGCCAGCAGCTCGGCAGGGGCAGAGACCCAGTACTTC. Its translation: CASSSAGAETQYF.

Only a few counts were recorded for this clonotype. This chain links TRBV28 with TRBJ2-5; the D is unclear. Germline values: CDR1 MDHEN, CDR2 SYDVKM. Trimming took 2 bases from V and 2 from J, leaving 12 bases between them. CDR3 length: 15 residues. CDR3 loop: CASSLLGPPQETQYF. The CDR3 DNA follows: TGTGCCAGCAGTTTACTAGGGCCCCCACAAGAGACCCAGTACTTC. Full variable domain (remainder filled in from reference TRBV28 and TRBJ2-5): DVKVTQSSRYLVKRTGEKVFLECVQDMDHENMFWYRQDPGLGLRLIYFSYDVKMKEKGDIPEGYSVSREKKERFSLILESASTNQTSMYLCASSLLGPPQETQYFGPGTRLLVL.

This chain uses TRBV27 with TRBJ2-7; TRBD1 is a possible D gene (6 bases). V dropped 8 bases and J dropped 0 bases, with 11 bases sitting between them. Germline V gene data show CDR1 as MNHEY and CDR2 as SMNVEV (reference sequence). The CDR3 has 13 amino acids. CDR3 in amino acids: CASGGGPSYEQYF. As DNA, the CDR3 is TGTGCCAGCGGGGGCGGGCCCTCCTACGAGCAGTACTTC.